The present T cell receptor beta chain was sequenced within a study of CD8 T cells in ankylosing spondylitis (dated by TCRdb to about 2017). Context from the whole study: To find TCR variants linked to disease, the study profiled T cell receptor beta repertoires in ankylosing spondylitis patients and healthy donors. Peripheral blood samples were taken, and synovial fluid was additionally collected from ankylosing spondylitis patients. In total, the full study cohort was made up of about 110 healthy donors and more than 20 ankylosing spondylitis patients.

The study at large found these results: A TCR beta motif of several highly homologous amino acid variants appeared characteristic of blood from ankylosing spondylitis patients. Some of the motif variants had been reported before in the synovial fluid and blood of reactive arthritis patients, a finding that suggests common disease-initiation mechanisms. In peripheral blood, the disease-linked clones were found at relatively low frequencies and had a CD8+ phenotype. According to the report, matched synovial fluid samples from ankylosing spondylitis patients were significantly enriched for the disease-linked clones.

Sequencing instrument: Illumina HiSeq 2500. Quantitative 5'-RACE with molecular barcodes was used to prepare TCR beta libraries. As for the authors' bioinformatics: A new computational method, built on a probabilistic model of VDJ rearrangement, was used to identify disease-linked TCR variants. Starting from the raw public reads, TCRdb applied fastp trimming at Q25, assembled clones with MiXCR and retained in-frame beta chains. Each entry merges the rows of one CDR3 protein and shows their most common DNA and genes. Here the V and J calls rest on TCRdb's processing, not on the authors' analysis. The sample table records around 160,000 distinct CDR3 sequences; under 14% of these occur just once. The top ten clones comprise 29% of the sample. This clonotype was seen many times. The clone's antigen remains unknown. No base quality information exists; no much larger clone differs at one position. The TCR was taken from a male donor with ankylosing spondylitis or in good health (not recorded which). Specimen: blood, either unsorted or a sorted T cell fraction (not recorded which).

The CDR3 is CASRLDRASKNIQYF. The nucleotide sequence is TGTGCCAGCAGACTCGACAGGGCAAGCAAAAACATTCAGTACTTC. The chain is assembled from TRBV2 and TRBJ2-4; TRBD1 agrees with 7 junctional bases. Sequences SNHLY (CDR1) and FYNNEI (CDR2) are obtained from the germline V gene. From V the trimming removes 6 bases and from J it removes 3 bases, while the gene matches leave 8 bases of the junction unaccounted for. The CDR3 runs 15 amino acids, cysteine and phenylalanine included. Here the CDR3 DNA is all that survives: 45 bases in frame from base 1.